This T cell receptor beta chain was recovered during a study of T cell responses to AZD1222 COVID-19 vaccine. General observations from the study: Sampling that yielded the repertoires occurred only after the peak T cell response. Vaccination with two AZD1222 doses was followed by a rise in Spike-specific TCR breadth and depth. Most donors were white British and more were female, and clonal diversity was possibly underestimated.

Per germline, CDR1 SGHNT and CDR2 YENEEA. Between the trimmed V and J ends, which lost 5 bases and 3 bases, there was a span of 10 bases. The CDR3 contains 13 residues. Of note for this clone: What it binds is unknown.

Using immunoSEQ multiplex PCR, the repertoire was profiled, and TCRdb retains in-frame clones only, with some absent. The sample holds some 99,000 clones, roughly nine tenths seen once. V is TRBV11-3 and J is TRBJ1-2; tentative D call: TRBD1 (6 bases). The sequences come from peripheral blood, collected on day 0 of AZD1222 vaccination. This sequence originates from an adult in good health. The CDR3 reads CASSQGQDYGYTF. CDR3 in DNA: TGTGCCAGCAGCCAGGGGCAGGACTATGGCTACACCTTC.